The clone carrying this T cell receptor (beta chain) has just a few counts. The antigen remains undetermined. CDR1 and CDR2 (germline): ENHRY, SYGVKD. CDR3 length equals 14 residues. The trim removed 4 bases at V and 3 bases at J, leaving 3 bases unmatched. This record comes from a study of T cells in tuberculosis. The wider study: Samples predate treatment or fall within its first 7 days.

Study-level findings and limits: Active tuberculosis alpha repertoires lay closer to GMM-specific TCRs than controls'.

This table comes from immunoSEQ multiplex PCR, and its TCRdb copy is limited to in-frame clones, with some not included. The table includes roughly 10,000 clones, roughly 94% detected once. The V gene is TRBV10-3, the J gene TRBJ2-7; 10 bases line up with TRBD1. The sequencing input was PBMCs. The clonotype originates from an adult with tuberculosis. The CDR3 spells CAISGDRGNYEQYF. The DNA for the CDR3 is TGTGCCATCAGTGGGGACAGGGGAAACTACGAGCAGTACTTC.